The TCR beta chain under discussion was sequenced for a study of PD-1 blockade in classical Hodgkin lymphoma (dated by TCRdb to 2018 to 2021). Notes on the research overall: A peripheral blood immune signature of response to PD-1 blockade in classical Hodgkin lymphoma was defined using TCR beta sequencing and CyTOF. Broad study findings and their caveats: The study was restricted to a single clinical trial cohort, and the causes of repertoire differences, possibly disease activity or prior therapy, were left undefined. Newly diagnosed patients were reported to have lower baseline TCR diversity than healthy donors, and relapsed/refractory patients were reported to have lower baseline TCR diversity still.

This sample's time point label indicates: newly diagnosed, previously untreated cHL patient sample. PBMCs from patients with newly diagnosed, previously untreated classical Hodgkin lymphoma were sequenced as a comparison group for the relapsed/refractory trial patients. Peripheral blood was collected in 8 mL Vacutainer Cell Preparation Tubes, from which PBMCs were isolated by centrifugation and then cryopreserved. On this clone itself: It has no known antigen specificity. The sample holds no much larger clone one base away, and base qualities are not on file.

From the cysteine up to the phenylalanine, the CDR3 has a length of 17 residues. The CDR3 DNA has 51 bases and is translated from base 1. Unmatched junction bases come to 15, with V trimmed by 4 bases and J by 5 bases. From the germline V gene, CDR1 is LGHNA and CDR2 is YSLEER. The Qiagen DNeasy kit was used to extract genomic DNA from unsorted PBMCs and from the negatively selected CD4+ and CD8+ fractions. Using primers that anneal to V and J segments, immunoSEQ multiplex PCR amplified the TCR beta CDR3 regions. Amplification bias was minimized using a synthetic immune receptor repertoire, and residual bias was removed computationally after sequencing. The source study handled its data this way. Repertoire diversity was quantified as the Shannon entropy index using custom Python scripts. Unsorted, CD4+ and CD8+ repertoires were examined separately, except in combined analyses, for which CD4+ and CD8+ sequences were merged in silico. TCRdb holds this immuneACCESS table with in-frame rearrangements only. Some clones are missing; in checked studies, unresolved V genes explain under half, and the rest has no known cause. That table furnishes V, J and clone size, whereas the DNA furnished D and trimming. Counted in this sample were 20,000 to 25,000 clones; approximately 95% of them appeared once. Clones ranked in the top ten supply 3.5% to 5% of the sample.

The specimen was peripheral blood mononuclear cells (PBMCs). The chain is encoded by TRBV4-3 joined to TRBJ1-2, and TRBD1 aligns with 8 junction nucleotides. The clonotype comes from a human donor with classical Hodgkin lymphoma. The bases read TGCGCCAGCAGCCCCACTGGGACAGGTGGTTTTTGGTATGGCTACACCTTC. This gives the protein CASSPTGTGGFWYGYTF.